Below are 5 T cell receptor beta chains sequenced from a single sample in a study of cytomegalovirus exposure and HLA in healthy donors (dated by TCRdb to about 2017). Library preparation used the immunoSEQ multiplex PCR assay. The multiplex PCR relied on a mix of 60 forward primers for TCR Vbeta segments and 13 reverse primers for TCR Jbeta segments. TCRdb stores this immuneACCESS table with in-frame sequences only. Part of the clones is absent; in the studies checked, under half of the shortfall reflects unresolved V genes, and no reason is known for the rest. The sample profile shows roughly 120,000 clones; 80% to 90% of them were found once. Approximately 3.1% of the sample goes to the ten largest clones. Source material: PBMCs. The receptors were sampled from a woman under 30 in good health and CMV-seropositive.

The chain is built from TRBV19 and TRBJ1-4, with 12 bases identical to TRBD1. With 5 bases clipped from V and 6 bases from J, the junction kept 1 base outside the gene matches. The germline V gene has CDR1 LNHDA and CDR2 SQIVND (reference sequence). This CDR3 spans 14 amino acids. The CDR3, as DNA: TGTGCCAGTAGTGGGACAGGGGGCTATGAAAAACTGTTTTTT. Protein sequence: CASSGTGGYEKLFF.

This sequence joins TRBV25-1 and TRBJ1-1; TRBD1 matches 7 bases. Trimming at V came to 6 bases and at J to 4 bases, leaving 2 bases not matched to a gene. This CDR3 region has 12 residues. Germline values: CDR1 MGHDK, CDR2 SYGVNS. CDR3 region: CASRRTGTEAFF. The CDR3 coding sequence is TGTGCCAGCAGGCGGACAGGCACTGAAGCTTTCTTT.

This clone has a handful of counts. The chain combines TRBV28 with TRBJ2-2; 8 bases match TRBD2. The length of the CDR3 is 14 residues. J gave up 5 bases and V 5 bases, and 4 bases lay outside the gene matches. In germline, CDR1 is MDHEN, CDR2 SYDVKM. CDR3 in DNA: TGTGCCAGCAGTCGGGGGGGTGCGACCGGGGAGCTGTTTTTT. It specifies CASSRGGATGELFF.

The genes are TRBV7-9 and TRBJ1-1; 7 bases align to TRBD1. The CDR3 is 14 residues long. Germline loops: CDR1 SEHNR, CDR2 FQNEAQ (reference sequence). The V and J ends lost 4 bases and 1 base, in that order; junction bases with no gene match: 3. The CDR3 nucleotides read TGTGCCAGCAGCTCATCAGGGGGGAACACTGAAGCTTTCTTT. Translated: CASSSSGGNTEAFF.

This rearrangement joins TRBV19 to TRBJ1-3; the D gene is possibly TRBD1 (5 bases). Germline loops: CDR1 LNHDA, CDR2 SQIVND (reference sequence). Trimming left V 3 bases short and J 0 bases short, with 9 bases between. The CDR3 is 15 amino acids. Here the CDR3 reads CASSIQGYSGNTIYF. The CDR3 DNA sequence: TGTGCCAGTAGTATTCAGGGATACTCTGGAAACACCATATATTTT.